This TCR beta chain was profiled in a study of shared clonotypes between healthy human individuals. Across the study: The donors, a couple of women and a few men, were aged 18 to 49.

Study-level results: With several donors compared, around 4.7% of naive CD4 clonotypes were shared.

Healthy HIV-negative adults without recent acute infections or vaccinations served as donors. About this clone itself: Its matching antigen is unknown.

The data were produced by immunoSEQ multiplex PCR, yet TCRdb's version contains in-frame clones alone and is incomplete. The table includes about 1.1 million clones, roughly 74% detected once. The TCR originated in a man aged 18-30 years in good health. Some clones in this sample may be carry-over from other donors' samples. The sample comprised memory CD4+ T cells from PBMCs. Subset indicated: CD45RA-negative fraction.

CDR3 amino acids: CASSGGLARGQETQYF. The CDR3 DNA is TGTGCCAGCAGCGGAGGACTAGCAAGGGGCCAAGAGACCCAGTACTTC. This chain uses TRBV9 with TRBJ2-5; 8 positions match TRBD2. In germline, CDR1 is SGDLS, CDR2 YYNGEE. J lost 1 base, V lost 3 bases, and 8 bases had no gene match. The CDR3 runs 16 residues. The whole variable domain, remainder taken from reference TRBV9 and TRBJ2-5, is DSGVTQTPKHLITATGQRVTLRCSPRSGDLSVYWYQQSLDQGLQFLIQYYNGEERAKGNILERFSAQQFPDLHSELNLSSLELGDSALYFCASSGGLARGQETQYFGPGTRLLVL.